The T cell receptor beta chain under discussion was sequenced for a study of response to subunit inactivated influenza vaccine. Points from the study as a whole: Every seasonal influenza vaccination brings in few new T cells, the authors suggested.

Each CDR3 protein is one row after TCRdb ran MiXCR on the RT-PCR reads. The sample lists roughly 150,000 distinct CDR3 sequences, about a tenth occurring once. Notes on this clonotype: As yet, its antigen is unknown.

Germline V CDR1 and CDR2: MNHEY, SVGEGT. This CDR3 is built from 14 residues. The ends were cut back, 5 bases at V and 3 bases at J, with 13 bases in the middle. The chain has TRBV6-2 or TRBV6-3 and TRBJ2-5, with TRBD2 as a possible D gene (5 bases). This material consisted of non-naive T cells sorted from PBMCs, taken roughly 46 days after vaccination. The receptor was isolated from a man aged 50-60 years who received an inactivated influenza vaccine. The CDR3: CASSPLAMKETQYF. In nucleotides, the CDR3 is TGTGCCAGCAGTCCCCTAGCCATGAAAGAGACCCAGTACTTC.